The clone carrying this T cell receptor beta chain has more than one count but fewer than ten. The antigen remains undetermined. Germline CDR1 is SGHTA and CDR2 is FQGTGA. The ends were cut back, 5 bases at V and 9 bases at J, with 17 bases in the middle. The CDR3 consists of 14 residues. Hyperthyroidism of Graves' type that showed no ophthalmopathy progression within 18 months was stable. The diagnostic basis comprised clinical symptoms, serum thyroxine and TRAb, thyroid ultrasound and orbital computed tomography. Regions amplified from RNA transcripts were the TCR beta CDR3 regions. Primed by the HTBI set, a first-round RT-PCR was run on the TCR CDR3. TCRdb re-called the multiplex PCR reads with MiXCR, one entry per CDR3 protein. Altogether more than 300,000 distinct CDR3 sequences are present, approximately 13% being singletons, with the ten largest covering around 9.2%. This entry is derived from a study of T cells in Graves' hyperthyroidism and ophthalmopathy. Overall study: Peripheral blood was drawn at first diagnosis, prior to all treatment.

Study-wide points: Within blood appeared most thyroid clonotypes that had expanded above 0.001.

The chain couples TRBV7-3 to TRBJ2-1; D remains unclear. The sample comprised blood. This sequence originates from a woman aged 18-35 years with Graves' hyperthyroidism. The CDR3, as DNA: TGTGCCAGCAGCCCACCGACCTGGCCGGCTGAGCAGTTCTTC. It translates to CASSPPTWPAEQFF.